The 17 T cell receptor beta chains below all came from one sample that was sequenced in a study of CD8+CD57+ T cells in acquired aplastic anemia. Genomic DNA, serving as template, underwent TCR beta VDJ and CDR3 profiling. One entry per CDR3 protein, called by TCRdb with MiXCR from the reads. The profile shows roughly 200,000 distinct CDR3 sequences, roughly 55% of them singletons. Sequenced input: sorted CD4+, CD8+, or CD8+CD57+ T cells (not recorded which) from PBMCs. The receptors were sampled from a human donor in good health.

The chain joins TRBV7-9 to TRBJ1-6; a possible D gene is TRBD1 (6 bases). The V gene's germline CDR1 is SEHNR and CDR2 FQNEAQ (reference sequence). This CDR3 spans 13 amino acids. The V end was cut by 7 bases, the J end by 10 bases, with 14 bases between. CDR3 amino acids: CASIHRADSPLHF. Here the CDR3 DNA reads TGTGCCAGCATCCACAGGGCGGACTCACCCCTCCACTTT. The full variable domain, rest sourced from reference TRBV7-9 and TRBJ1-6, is DTGVSQNPRHKITKRGQNVTFRCDPISEHNRLYWYRQTLGQGPEFLTYFQNEAQLEKSRLLSDRFSAERPKGSFSTLEIQRTEQGDSAMYLCASIHRADSPLHFGNGTRLTVT.

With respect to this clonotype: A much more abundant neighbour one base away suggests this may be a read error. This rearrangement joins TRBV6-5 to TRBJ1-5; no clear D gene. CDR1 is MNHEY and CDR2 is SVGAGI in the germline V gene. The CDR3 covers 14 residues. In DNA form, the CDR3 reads TGTGCCCGCAGTTATACGGCCTATGTTCAGCCCCAGCATTTT. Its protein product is CARSYTAYVQPQHF.

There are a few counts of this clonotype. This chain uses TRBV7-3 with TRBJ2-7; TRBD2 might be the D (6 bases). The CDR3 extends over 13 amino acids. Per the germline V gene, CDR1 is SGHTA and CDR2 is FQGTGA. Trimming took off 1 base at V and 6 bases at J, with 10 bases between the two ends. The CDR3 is CASSLRRDGEQYF. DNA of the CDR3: TGTGCCAGCAGCTTAAGGAGGGACGGCGAGCAGTACTTC.

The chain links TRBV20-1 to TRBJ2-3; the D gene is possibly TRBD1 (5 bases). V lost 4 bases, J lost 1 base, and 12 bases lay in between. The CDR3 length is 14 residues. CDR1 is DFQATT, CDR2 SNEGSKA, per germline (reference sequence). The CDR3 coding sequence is TGCAGTGCTACTGCAGGGTTGGGCACAGATACGCAGTATTTT. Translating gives CSATAGLGTDTQYF.

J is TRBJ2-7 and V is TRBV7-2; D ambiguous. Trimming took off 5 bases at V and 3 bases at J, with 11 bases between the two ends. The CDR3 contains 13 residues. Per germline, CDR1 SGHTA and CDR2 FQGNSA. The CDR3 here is CASSPQVNYEQYF. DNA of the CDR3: TGTGCCAGCAGCCCCCAGGTTAACTACGAGCAGTACTTC.

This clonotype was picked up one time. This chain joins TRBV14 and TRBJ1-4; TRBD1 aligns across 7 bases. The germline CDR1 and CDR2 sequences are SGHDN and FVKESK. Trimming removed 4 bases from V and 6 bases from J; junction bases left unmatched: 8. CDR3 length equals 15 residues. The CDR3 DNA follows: TGTGCCAGCAGCCCCACACAGGGGCGGTATGAAAAACTGTTTTTT. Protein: CASSPTQGRYEKLFF. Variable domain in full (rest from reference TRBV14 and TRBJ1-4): EAGVTQFPSHSVIEKGQTVTLRCDPISGHDNLYWYRRVMGKEIKFLLHFVKESKQDESGMPNNRFLAERTGGTYSTLKVQPAELEDSGVYFCASSPTQGRYEKLFFGSGTQLSVL.

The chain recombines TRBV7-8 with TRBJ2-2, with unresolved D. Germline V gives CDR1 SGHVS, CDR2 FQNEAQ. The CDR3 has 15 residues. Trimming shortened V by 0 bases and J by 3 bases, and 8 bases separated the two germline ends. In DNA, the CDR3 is TGTGCCAGCAGCTTAGCCGGTGTGGACACCGGGGAGCTGTTTTTT. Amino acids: CASSLAGVDTGELFF.

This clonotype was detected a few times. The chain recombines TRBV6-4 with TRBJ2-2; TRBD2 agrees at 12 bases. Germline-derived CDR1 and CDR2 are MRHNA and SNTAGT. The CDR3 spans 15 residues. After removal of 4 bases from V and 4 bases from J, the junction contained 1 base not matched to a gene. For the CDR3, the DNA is TGTGCCAGCAGTGCGACTAGCGGGGGCACCGGGGAGCTGTTTTTT. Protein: CASSATSGGTGELFF.

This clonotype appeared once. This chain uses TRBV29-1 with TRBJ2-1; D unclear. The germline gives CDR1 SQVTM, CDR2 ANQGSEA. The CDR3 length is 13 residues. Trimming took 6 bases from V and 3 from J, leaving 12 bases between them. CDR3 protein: CSVVPADYNEQFF. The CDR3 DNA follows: TGCAGCGTAGTTCCGGCGGACTACAATGAGCAGTTCTTC.

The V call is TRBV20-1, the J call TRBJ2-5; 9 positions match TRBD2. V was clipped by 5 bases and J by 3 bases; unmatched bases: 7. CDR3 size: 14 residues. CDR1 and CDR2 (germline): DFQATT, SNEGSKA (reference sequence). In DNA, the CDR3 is TGCAGTGCTGGCGTGGGACTAGCAGAAGAGACCCAGTACTTC. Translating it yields CSAGVGLAEETQYF.

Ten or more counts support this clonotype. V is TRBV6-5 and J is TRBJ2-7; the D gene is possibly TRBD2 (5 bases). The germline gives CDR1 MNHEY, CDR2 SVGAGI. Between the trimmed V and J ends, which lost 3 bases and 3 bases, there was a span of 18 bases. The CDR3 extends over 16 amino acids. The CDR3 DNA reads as TGTGCCAGCAGTTATGGGCCGGGGAAGGCGGTCTACGAGCAGTACTTC. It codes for CASSYGPGKAVYEQYF.

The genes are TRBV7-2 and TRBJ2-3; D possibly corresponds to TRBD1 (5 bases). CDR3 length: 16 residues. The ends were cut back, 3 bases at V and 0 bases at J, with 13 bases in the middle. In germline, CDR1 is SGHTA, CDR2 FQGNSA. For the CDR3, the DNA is TGTGCCAGCAGCTTTAGCAGGGCGTTAAGCACAGATACGCAGTATTTT. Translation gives CASSFSRALSTDTQYF.

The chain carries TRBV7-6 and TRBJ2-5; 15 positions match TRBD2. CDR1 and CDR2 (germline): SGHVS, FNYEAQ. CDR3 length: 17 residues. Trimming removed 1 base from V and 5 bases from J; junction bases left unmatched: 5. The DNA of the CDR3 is TGTGCCAGCAGCTTAGGAGGACTAGCGGGAGGGCGGGAGACCCAGTACTTC. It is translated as CASSLGGLAGGRETQYF.

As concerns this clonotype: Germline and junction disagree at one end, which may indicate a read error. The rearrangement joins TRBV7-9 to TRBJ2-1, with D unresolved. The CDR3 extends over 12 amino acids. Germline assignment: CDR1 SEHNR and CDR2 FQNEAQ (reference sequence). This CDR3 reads CASSISTNEQLF. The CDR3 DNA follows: TGTGCCAGCAGCATCTCCACCAATGAGCAGCTCTTC. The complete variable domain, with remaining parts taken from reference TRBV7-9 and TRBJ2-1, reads DTGVSQNPRHKITKRGQNVTFRCDPISEHNRLYWYRQTLGQGPEFLTYFQNEAQLEKSRLLSDRFSAERPKGSFSTLEIQRTEQGDSAMYLCASSISTNEQLFGPGTRLTVL.

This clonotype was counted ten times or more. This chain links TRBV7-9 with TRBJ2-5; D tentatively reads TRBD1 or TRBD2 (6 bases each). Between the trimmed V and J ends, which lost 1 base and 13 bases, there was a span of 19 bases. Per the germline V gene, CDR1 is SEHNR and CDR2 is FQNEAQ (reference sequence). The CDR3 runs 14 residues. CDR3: CASSLDESGDTAYF. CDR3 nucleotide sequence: TGTGCCAGCAGCTTAGATGAGTCGGGGGACACCGCGTACTTC.

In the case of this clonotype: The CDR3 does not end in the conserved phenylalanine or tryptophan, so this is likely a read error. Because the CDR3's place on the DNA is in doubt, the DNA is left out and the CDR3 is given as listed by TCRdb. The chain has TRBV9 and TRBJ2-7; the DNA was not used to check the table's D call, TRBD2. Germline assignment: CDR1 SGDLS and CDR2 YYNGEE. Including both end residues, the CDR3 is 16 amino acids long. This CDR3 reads CASSEGRTSNPYEQCS.

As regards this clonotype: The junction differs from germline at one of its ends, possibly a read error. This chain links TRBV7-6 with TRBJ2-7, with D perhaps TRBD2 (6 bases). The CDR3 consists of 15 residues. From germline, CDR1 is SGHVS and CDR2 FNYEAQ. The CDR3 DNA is TGTGCCAGCAGTTTAGGGGACTCCAGCTCCTACGAGCAGTACTTC. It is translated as CASSLGDSSSYEQYF.